This TCR beta chain was captured by sequencing in a study of blood T cell repertoires in COVID-19. Study in general: PBMCs, B-cell-depleted T cells, or T cells provided the cDNA or gDNA that made up the material.

Germline CDR1 GTSNPN, CDR2 SVGIG (reference sequence). The V gene lost 5 bases and the J gene lost 7 bases, with 20 bases spanning the gap. CDR3 length equals 14 residues. Produced via immunoSEQ multiplex PCR; TCRdb's table is partial and in-frame only. The table lists 450,000 or so clones, 70% to 90% of them singletons. Seattle's cohort entered during active infection and was followed longitudinally. The sequence came from a young man with COVID-19, enrolled during active disease. The sequencing input was peripheral blood. This chain connects TRBV30 to TRBJ1-2, with D uncertain. CDR3 loop: CAWAHSPSRRGYTF. The CDR3 DNA sequence: TGTGCCTGGGCCCACAGCCCCTCGCGTCGTGGCTACACCTTC.